The 2 T cell receptor beta chains below come from one sample, sequenced in a study of T cells in Graves' hyperthyroidism and ophthalmopathy. TCR beta CDR3 sequences were amplified from RNA transcripts. Carried out on the TCR CDR3, a first-round RT-PCR used the HTBI primer set. TCRdb ran MiXCR on the multiplex PCR reads and lists one entry per CDR3 protein. Altogether 700,000 to 850,000 distinct CDR3 sequences are present, about 35% being singletons, with the ten largest covering more than 25%. What was sequenced was blood. The receptors shown here come from a woman between 40 and 55 years old with Graves' hyperthyroidism.

In its sample, this clonotype was seen a few times. The V gene is TRBV7-2, the J gene TRBJ1-2; 7 nucleotides line up with TRBD1. The ends lost 5 bases at V and 3 bases at J; junction bases unmatched: 6. Per germline, CDR1 SGHTA and CDR2 FQGNSA. The CDR3 is 14 residues long. The CDR3 nucleotides are TGTGCCAGCAGCCCGACAGGGACTTACTATGGCTACACCTTC. Translating gives CASSPTGTYYGYTF.

The rearrangement links TRBV5-1 to TRBJ1-6; maybe TRBD1 (6 bases). Trimming took 2 bases from V and 5 from J, leaving 11 bases between them. CDR3 length: 15 residues. Germline lookup yields CDR1 SGHRS and CDR2 YFSETQ. The CDR3 region has the DNA TGCGCCAGCAGCTTCTACGGACAGAATAATTCACCCCTCCACTTT. Protein: CASSFYGQNNSPLHF.